What follows are 19 T cell receptor beta chains derived from one specimen sequenced in a study of regulatory T cells in long-lasting Graves disease (dated by TCRdb to the early 2020s). Libraries were made using multiplex PCR. TCRdb shows the sequencer as Illumina HiSeq 4000. TCR beta libraries were built with iRepertoire HTBI primers and Arm-PCR amplification of CDR3 regions. TCRdb reprocessed the public reads (quality trimming at Q25 with fastp, clone calling with MiXCR) and kept in-frame beta chains. Entries that share a CDR3 protein sequence are merged under the most common genes and DNA. The sample has about 220,000 distinct CDR3 sequences on record, roughly 20% of them singletons. About 10% of the sample is held by the ten biggest clonotypes. The sample's time point label, in plain terms: newly diagnosed GD, antithyroid drugs for less than 3 months. For both TCR sequencing and RNA sequencing, RNA was extracted from PBMCs using TRIzol.

Another study also made use of these data, one on T cells in Graves' hyperthyroidism and ophthalmopathy.

Sequencing used peripheral blood mononuclear cells (PBMCs), obtained at new diagnosis, from a patient treated with antithyroid drugs. Receptors originate from a woman between 25 and 40 years old with Graves disease. Donor details come from another sample of the same person, matched by shared clones.

This clonotype was observed at least ten times. The CDR3 region is CASSQDLAGPTTRLEQYF. CDR3 bases: TGTGCCAGCAGCCAAGATCTCGCGGGCCCCACCACGCGGCTCGAGCAGTACTTC. The rearrangement links TRBV4-2 to TRBJ2-7, with D perhaps TRBD2 (5 bases). V was shortened by 0 bases and J by 6 bases, with 24 bases between the two germline ends. This CDR3 has 18 residues. The germline CDR1 and CDR2 sequences are LGHNA and YNFKEQ.

This clonotype was picked up many times. The rearrangement links TRBV5-1 to TRBJ2-2; D is unresolved. The germline gives CDR1 SGHRS, CDR2 YFSETQ. CDR3 size: 15 residues. V lost 2 bases and J lost 2, with 10 bases in between. The CDR3 loop is CASSFSTSNTGELFF. DNA of the CDR3: TGCGCCAGCAGCTTTTCAACGTCAAACACCGGGGAGCTGTTTTTT.

CDR3 nucleotide sequence: TGTGCCAGCTCACGGGACAGGGGGCGGGAAACTGAAGCTTTCTTT. It codes for CASSRDRGRETEAFF. The chain is built from TRBV18 and TRBJ1-1; TRBD1 aligns across 12 bases. Germline CDR1 KGHSH, CDR2 LQKENI. V shed 4 bases and J 5 bases; nucleotides not matched to a gene: 5. This CDR3 region has 15 residues.

The sample holds many counts of this clonotype. The chain recombines TRBV11-3 with TRBJ1-4; 7 bases line up with TRBD1. Per the germline V gene, CDR1 is SGHNT and CDR2 is YENEEA. V shed 0 bases and J 5 bases; nucleotides not matched to a gene: 6. The CDR3 spans 16 residues. CDR3 nucleotides: TGTGCCAGCAGCTTAGAATCGACAGGGCTCAATGAAAAACTGTTTTTT. Its translation is CASSLESTGLNEKLFF.

This clonotype was found many times. The chain couples TRBV2 to TRBJ2-7, with D hard to call. The CDR3 extends over 14 amino acids. The germline V gene encodes CDR1 SNHLY and CDR2 FYNNEI. Trimming shortened V by 2 bases and J by 3 bases, and 11 bases separated the two germline ends. This chain's CDR3 is CASSERVLDYEQYF. The CDR3 DNA follows: TGTGCCAGCAGTGAAAGGGTCCTTGACTACGAGCAGTACTTC.

This clonotype appeared many times. The chain combines TRBV27 with TRBJ1-1, with D possibly being TRBD1 (5 bases). The CDR3 is made up of 13 amino acids. V lost 0 bases, J lost 4 bases, and 6 bases lay in between. The germline V gene encodes CDR1 MNHEY and CDR2 SMNVEV (reference sequence). As DNA, the CDR3 is TGTGCCAGCAGTTTATCCAGGGCCACTGAAGCTTTCTTT. It is translated as CASSLSRATEAFF.

This clonotype has a count of ten or more. The rearrangement joins TRBV28 to TRBJ1-1; D possibly corresponds to TRBD1 (6 bases). The germline V gene encodes CDR1 MDHEN and CDR2 SYDVKM. Trimming stripped 8 bases from V and 2 bases from J, with 18 bases between. This CDR3 spans 15 amino acids. CDR3 region: CASCNSRGGNTEAFF. CDR3 sequence (DNA): TGTGCCAGCTGTAACTCCCGAGGGGGTAACACTGAAGCTTTCTTT.

This clonotype was seen repeatedly, ten times or more. V gene TRBV27 combines with J gene TRBJ1-1; 10 bases agree with TRBD1. Germline V CDR1 and CDR2: MNHEY, SMNVEV (reference sequence). The CDR3 loop spans 15 amino acids. V dropped 6 bases and J dropped 5; count of bases not matched to a gene: 9. The CDR3 protein is CASRTAGQGGTEAFF. The CDR3 DNA sequence: TGTGCCAGCAGGACCGCAGGACAGGGGGGAACTGAAGCTTTCTTT.

There are many counts of this clonotype. This sequence joins TRBV5-1 and TRBJ2-2; no clear D. Trimming removed 4 bases from V and 6 bases from J, with 10 bases in between. Per the germline V gene, CDR1 is SGHRS and CDR2 is YFSETQ. The CDR3 is 13 amino acids. The CDR3 region has the DNA TGCGCCAGCAGCACCGAGACGGCCGGGGAGCTGTTTTTT. Amino acid sequence: CASSTETAGELFF. Supplemented by reference TRBV5-1 and TRBJ2-2, the full variable domain reads KAGVTQTPRYLIKTRGQQVTLSCSPISGHRSVSWYQQTPGQGLQFLFEYFSETQRNKGNFPGRFSGRQFSNSRSEMNVSTLELGDSALYLCASSTETAGELFFGEGSRLTVL.

V usage is TRBV20-1 and J usage is TRBJ2-3; the D is unclear. The germline V gene encodes CDR1 DFQATT and CDR2 SNEGSKA (reference sequence). V lost 6 bases and J 4 bases, leaving 14 bases between the germline ends. This CDR3 has 13 residues. The CDR3 DNA reads as TGCAGTGCCATAGACCCAAAGGCAGATACGCAGTATTTT. Translating it yields CSAIDPKADTQYF.

In this sample, this clonotype turned up many times. The CDR3 sequence: CSAPVGASGNTIYF. The CDR3, as DNA: TGCAGTGCTCCTGTTGGGGCCTCTGGAAACACCATATATTTT. The chain employs TRBV20-1 and TRBJ1-3, with D perhaps TRBD1 (5 bases). Trimming took 5 bases from V and 0 from J, leaving 11 bases between them. The CDR3 contains 14 residues. CDR1 and CDR2 (germline): DFQATT, SNEGSKA (reference sequence).

This clonotype occurred a few times. A much larger clone differs by one base, so this may be a read error. The gene calls are TRBV28 and TRBJ1-2; 10 positions match TRBD1. In germline, CDR1 is MDHEN, CDR2 SYDVKM. The CDR3 has 18 amino acids. DNA of the CDR3: TGTGCCAGCAGTAGGTGGGGGGGACAGGGGAAACGTAACTATGGCTACGCCTTC. Protein: CASSRWGGQGKRNYGYAF.

This clonotype was seen many times. The chain has TRBV12-3 or TRBV12-4 and TRBJ2-7, with a possible D match to TRBD2 (7 bases). The CDR3 spans 16 residues. The V end was cut by 3 bases, the J end by 4 bases, with 19 bases between. CDR3 nucleotides: TGTGCCAGCAGTTTTCTCGATCCGGGGGGCAGATACGAGCAGTACTTC. Protein sequence: CASSFLDPGGRYEQYF.

A remark on this clonotype: This clone may be a read error of a much larger clone one base away. V is TRBV27 and J is TRBJ2-3; D unresolved. V dropped 5 bases and J dropped 8 bases, with 11 bases sitting between them. The length of the CDR3 is 12 residues. The germline gives CDR1 MNHEY, CDR2 SMNVEV (reference sequence). The DNA of the CDR3 is TGTGCCAGCAGTCGCATGTATGGTACGCAGTATTTT. Protein: CASSRMYGTQYF.

This chain uses TRBV11-2 with TRBJ2-1; 7 nucleotides align to TRBD1. Germline V gene data show CDR1 as SGHAT and CDR2 as FQNNGV. There are 12 residues in the CDR3. V lost 5 bases, J lost 14 bases, and 9 bases stayed unmatched. CDR3 bases: TGTGCCAGCAGCCAGGACAGGACCATAGAGTTCTTC. It is translated as CASSQDRTIEFF.

By sample fraction, this clonotype is medium-sized. The V gene is TRBV4-1, the J gene TRBJ2-1; maybe TRBD2 (5 bases). The V gene's germline CDR1 is MGHRA and CDR2 YSYEKL. There are 15 residues in the CDR3. Trimming cost V 1 base and J 5 bases, with 12 bases left between them. The CDR3 region is CASSQAVRADNEQFF. The CDR3 bases are TGCGCCAGCAGCCAAGCGGTTCGAGCGGACAATGAGCAGTTCTTC.

In its sample, this clonotype was seen many times. Relative to the germline gene, one junction end is altered; a read error may explain this. The chain uses TRBV28 and TRBJ2-7; TRBD1 matches at 7 bases. The V gene's germline CDR1 is MDHEN and CDR2 SYDVKM. The CDR3 runs 11 residues. The CDR3 is CASTQTGLVIF. The CDR3 DNA reads TGTGCCAGCACCCAGACAGGGTTGGTCATCTTC.

The genes are TRBV24-1 and TRBJ2-3; 16 nucleotides match TRBD2. Germline values: CDR1 KGHDR, CDR2 SFDVKD. The trim removed 4 bases at V and 1 base at J, leaving 10 bases unmatched. CDR3 size: 20 residues. The CDR3 region is CATSDPLGTSGGAGTDTQYF. CDR3 nucleotides: TGTGCCACCAGTGACCCGCTTGGGACTAGCGGGGGGGCGGGCACAGATACGCAGTATTTT.

In its sample, this clonotype was seen many times. V gene TRBV7-3 combines with J gene TRBJ2-2, with TRBD1 identical over 7 bases. This CDR3 is 16 amino acids long. The J segment lost 0 bases and the V segment lost 5 bases, leaving 6 bases of the junction unmatched. CDR1 and CDR2 from the germline V gene are SGHTA and FQGTGA. CDR3 in amino acids: CASSPPDRSNTGELFF. In nucleotides, the CDR3 is TGTGCCAGCAGCCCCCCGGACAGGTCGAACACCGGGGAGCTGTTTTTT.